This T cell receptor (beta chain) was identified in a study of CD8+CD57+ T cells in acquired aplastic anemia (dated by TCRdb to the late 2010s). With regard to the full study: Extracted DNA from sorted CD4+ and CD8+ cells averaged 3.2 ug, ranging from roughly 0.17 to 27.4 ug. CD8+CD57+ expansion was defined as a frequency above the mean frequency observed in healthy subjects.

Expansion of CD8+CD57+ cells had been shown by flow cytometry in the patients chosen for sequencing. Severe acquired aplastic anemia was diagnosed in all patients according to International Study of Aplastic Anemia and Agranulocytosis and Camitta criteria. Patients had received no therapy at the time of blood sampling. In the study, sorted CD4+ and CD8+ blood T cells from patients with severe aplastic anemia and from healthy subjects underwent deep sequencing of TCR repertoires. Patients were enrolled in the USA under clinicaltrials.gov protocols 00001620, 01623167, 00001397, 00071045, 00081523 and 00961064. Ficoll-Paque density gradient centrifugation was used to isolate peripheral blood mononuclear cells. Before DNA extraction, CD4+ and CD8+ T cells were sorted by FACS or by magnetic beads. V and J are truncated by 6 bases and 13 bases respectively, leaving an intervening sequence of 18 bases. Reading from cysteine to phenylalanine, the CDR3 counts 12 amino acids. Only the CDR3 portion is preserved as DNA: 36 bases, with reading frame beginning at the first base. Via the germline V gene, CDR1 is MNHNS and CDR2 SASEGT.

Profiling of TCR beta VDJ combinations and CDR3 sequences used genomic DNA as the template. An Illumina HiSeq 2000 was used for TCR repertoire sequencing. In the paper's pipeline: TRBV/TRBJ rearrangement plots, CDR3 size and DJ length profiles, and Simpson's diversity index were used to evaluate the repertoires. The most abundant DNA sequence in the deep sequencing data was defined as the immunodominant clone. CDR3 amino acid sequences were checked for sharing across subjects and were also compared against the VDJdb database and published repertoires. TCRdb handled the public reads itself, with Q25 trimming in fastp and clone calling in MiXCR, and kept productive beta chains. Rows merge per CDR3 protein into single entries with the most common DNA and genes. TCRdb, not the original authors, processed these V and J calls. The sample table records around 200,000 distinct CDR3 sequences; approximately 48% of these occur just once. The ten top clones hold around 13% of the sample.

Beyond this particular receptor, the publication reports: Although twenty-nine CD8+ CDR3 sequences were shared by patients and controls, these sequences appeared highly expressed in patients and within the immunodominant clones of patients. Between patients and healthy controls, no significant difference in CD8+ Simpson's diversity was found (P=0.060).

This clonotype was seen more than once but under ten times. Its cognate antigen has yet to be identified. Base qualities were left out, and no much larger clone turns up one base away. This chain is built from TRBV6-1 and TRBJ1-2; no D gene is confidently identified. The sequence came from a human donor with aplastic anemia. The material sequenced was sorted CD4+, CD8+, or CD8+CD57+ T cells (not recorded which) from PBMCs. In nucleotide form, the sequence is TGTGCCAGCAGGGGCAGCAGGAGCCCCTCCACCTTC. This encodes CASRGSRSPSTF.